These T cell receptor beta chains were read from a single sample in a study of blood T cell repertoires in COVID-19. The assay was immunoSEQ multiplex PCR, and TCRdb's table has in-frame clones only and misses some. The table includes around 70,000 clones, 90% detected once. The sequencing sample was made of peripheral blood. Every receptor here comes from a man aged 50 to 60 with acute or convalescent COVID-19. Both conserved end residues are part of each CDR3. Each record gives: V gene, J gene, CDR3 protein.

TRBV2	TRBJ2-7	CASSYFPYEQYF
TRBV9	TRBJ2-6	CASSVVKDSTGANVLTF
TRBV4-3	TRBJ2-5	CASSQQAAQETQYF
TRBV28	TRBJ2-1	CASSLEGGVNEQFF
TRBV9	TRBJ2-7	CASSVATDSSYEQYF
TRBV9	TRBJ1-1	CASSPWVSGEAFF
TRBV27	TRBJ2-1	CASSPGTGLNNEQFF
TRBV7-9	TRBJ2-2	CASSSGQGGTGELFF
TRBV28	TRBJ1-6	CASRATGLNSPLHF
TRBV6-6	TRBJ1-6	CASSYSGDKGSPLHF
TRBV25-1	TRBJ1-1	CASSQDRKDTEAFF
TRBV19	TRBJ1-5	CASSIVHSLNQPQHF
TRBV18	TRBJ1-2	CASSPEQLRGYTF
TRBV5-1	TRBJ1-6	CASSLYSDSLGSPLHF
TRBV19	TRBJ2-2	CASSTDRGVELFF
TRBV7-6	TRBJ1-4	CASSLGVPGNEKLFF
TRBV4-1	TRBJ2-4	CASSQTELAKNIQYF
TRBV6-5	TRBJ1-3	CASTGRGGNTIYF
TRBV7-3	TRBJ2-3	CASGRTSTDTQYF
TRBV3-1/TRBV3-2	TRBJ2-1	CASSQAPGTEQFF
TRBV14	TRBJ2-2	CASSQVLGDTGELFF
TRBV7-6	TRBJ1-5	CASSQGQNKPQHF
TRBV11-2	TRBJ1-1	CASSLDGRTGGRELF
TRBV7-6	TRBJ2-5	CASSVTGFQETQYF
TRBV4-1	TRBJ1-1	CASSQPTARGNEAFF
TRBV19	TRBJ1-5	CASSIPGRGDQPQHF
TRBV10-3	TRBJ1-5	CAISFGADSNQPQHF
TRBV11-3	TRBJ1-4	CASSLEARIATNEKLFF
TRBV28	TRBJ2-2	CASSFPDRGANTGELFF
TRBV27	TRBJ2-7	CASSLRGMVYEQYF
TRBV29-1	TRBJ1-1	CSVEVRTGAEAFF
TRBV27	TRBJ1-2	CASSLGRQGGYTF
TRBV9	TRBJ1-3	CASSAGGSGNTIYF
TRBV5-1	TRBJ1-1	CASSDGINTEAFF
TRBV19	TRBJ1-5	CASSMANQPQHF
TRBV5-1	TRBJ2-1	CASSLVGTSYNEQFF
TRBV19	TRBJ1-5	CASSGTGGNQPQHF
TRBV19	TRBJ2-1	CASSEAGWFLFF
TRBV28	TRBJ1-5	CASSLTQRVNQPQHF
TRBV5-4	TRBJ1-3	CASSKDRGSKGNTIYF
TRBV2	TRBJ2-2	CASSEWGVGELFF
TRBV27	TRBJ2-7	CASSFSVLGLNEQYF
TRBV28	TRBJ1-6	CASSWDRLDSPLHF
TRBV11-3	TRBJ2-1	CASSGTGGGEQFF
TRBV19	TRBJ2-1	CASTRTATSGYNEQFF
TRBV4-2	TRBJ1-6	CASSQVLQGDSPLHF
TRBV2	TRBJ2-3	CASSEAGAGSTDTQYF